These 24 T cell receptor beta chains came from one sample sequenced in a study of T cells after yellow fever vaccination. Using its own MiXCR run on the 5' RACE reads, TCRdb lists one record per CDR3 protein. The sample includes about 340,000 distinct CDR3 sequences, under 15% seen only once; the top ten take 2.5% to 3.5%. The source material was CD4+ T cells sorted from PBMCs, sampled 15 days after the yellow fever booster vaccination. The source of these receptors is a man between 18 and 29 years old who received the YFV17D yellow fever vaccine.

The chain links TRBV11-2 to TRBJ2-7, with D possibly being TRBD1 (5 bases). Germline CDR1 reads SGHAT; CDR2 reads FQNNGV. This CDR3 is built from 15 residues. Trimming took 0 bases from V and 4 from J, leaving 13 bases between them. The CDR3 coding sequence is TGTGCCAGCAGCTTAGACAGGGCAGGCTCTTACGAGCAGTACTTC. Residues: CASSLDRAGSYEQYF.

In this sample, this clonotype turned up a few times. The DNA for the CDR3 is TGCAGCGTTGAAGATCGTCCGACGGTCTTGGGGGCTGGGGCCAACGTCCTGACTTTC. Translating it yields CSVEDRPTVLGAGANVLTF. This chain uses TRBV29-1 with TRBJ2-6; either TRBD1 or TRBD2 may supply D (5 bases each). V was cut by 0 bases and J by 2 bases, with 20 bases left in between. The germline V gene has CDR1 SQVTM and CDR2 ANQGSEA. CDR3 length: 19 amino acids.

The chain couples TRBV12-3 or TRBV12-4 to TRBJ2-7; either TRBD1 or TRBD2 may fit D (5 bases each). Trimming pared 2 bases from V and 3 bases from J, leaving 11 bases between. This CDR3 is 14 amino acids long. The CDR3, as DNA: TGTGCCAGCAGTTTATTCAGGGACCACTACGAGCAGTACTTC. Translating it yields CASSLFRDHYEQYF.

This clonotype was seen repeatedly, ten times or more. This chain joins TRBV6-6 and TRBJ2-3, with 9 bases identical to TRBD1. The CDR3 contains 16 residues. V lost 6 bases, J lost 1 base, and 8 bases stayed unmatched. Germline lookup yields CDR1 MNHNY and CDR2 SVGAGI (reference sequence). CDR3 sequence reads: CASSLGQGIRTDTQYF. In DNA, the CDR3 is TGTGCCAGCAGCCTTGGACAGGGGATTCGCACAGATACGCAGTATTTT.

This clonotype was detected only a few times. The gene calls are TRBV5-1 and TRBJ2-5; tentatively, D is TRBD1 (6 bases). Per the germline V gene, CDR1 is SGHRS and CDR2 is YFSETQ. V gave up 4 bases and J gave up 5 bases, with 21 bases separating them. This CDR3 is built from 16 residues. CDR3 nucleotides: TGCGCCAGCAGCGAGGGATCATCAGGGGTGGCGGAGACCCAGTACTTC. Protein: CASSEGSSGVAETQYF.

This clonotype was seen more than once but under ten times. The chain carries TRBV29-1 and TRBJ1-2; D uncertain. The CDR3 spans 13 residues. V shed 0 bases and J shed 6 bases, with 11 bases lying between them. The V gene's germline CDR1 is SQVTM and CDR2 ANQGSEA. CDR3 DNA sequence: TGCAGCGTTGAAGATCCGGGCCCTGATGGCTACACCTTC. Its protein is CSVEDPGPDGYTF. Based on the CDR3 plus reference TRBV29-1 and TRBJ1-2, the full variable domain is SAVISQKPSRDICQRGTSLTIQCQVDSQVTMMFWYRQQPGQSLTLIATANQGSEATYESGFVIDKFPISRPNLTFSTLTVSNMSPEDSSIYLCSVEDPGPDGYTFGSGTRLTVV.

The sample holds many counts of this clonotype. V usage is TRBV6-6 and J usage is TRBJ1-4; no definite D call. CDR1 and CDR2 (germline): MNHNY, SVGAGI (reference sequence). The CDR3 sequence is 13 residues long. Trimming shortened V by 6 bases and J by 8 bases, and 13 bases separated the two germline ends. The CDR3 loop reads CASSSRVSEKLFF. CDR3 DNA: TGTGCCAGCAGCTCCCGTGTGTCGGAAAAACTGTTTTTT.

The genes are TRBV9 and TRBJ1-2, with D perhaps matching TRBD1 (6 bases). V dropped 0 bases and J dropped 4 bases, with 13 bases sitting between them. The CDR3 contains 15 residues. Germline lookup yields CDR1 SGDLS and CDR2 YYNGEE. The CDR3 is CASSVGTENLYGYTF. The CDR3 DNA reads as TGTGCCAGCAGCGTAGGGACAGAAAACCTCTATGGCTACACCTTC.

CDR3 DNA: TGTGCCAGCAGTCCACTAGGGTCGGCAGATACGCAGTATTTT. Its translation: CASSPLGSADTQYF. The chain uses TRBV7-2 and TRBJ2-3; possible D gene TRBD2, 5 bases. The germline V gene has CDR1 SGHTA and CDR2 FQGNSA. The CDR3 runs to 14 residues. The germline V and J ends were trimmed by 6 bases and 4 bases, with 14 bases remaining between them.

This rearrangement joins TRBV10-3 to TRBJ1-1; D gene ambiguous. CDR3 size: 13 residues. The V end was cut by 2 bases, the J end by 11 bases, with 15 bases between. Germline V CDR1 and CDR2: ENHRY, SYGVKD. CDR3 nucleotides: TGTGCCATCAGTGAGACCATCGGAACTGGGGCTTTCTTT. It encodes CAISETIGTGAFF.

This clonotype was counted a few times. The chain recombines TRBV12-3 or TRBV12-4 with TRBJ2-2, with a possible D match to TRBD2 (6 bases). The V end was cut by 6 bases, the J end by 1 base, with 9 bases between. The CDR3 has 14 amino acids. The CDR3 DNA follows: TGTGCCAGCAGGGGACTGCGGAACACCGGGGAGCTGTTTTTT. Protein: CASRGLRNTGELFF.

This clonotype has at least ten counts. V is TRBV5-1 and J is TRBJ2-5; D is uncertain. Trimming took off 3 bases at V and 2 bases at J, with 8 bases between the two ends. The CDR3 consists of 13 residues. Germline lookup yields CDR1 SGHRS and CDR2 YFSETQ. Here the CDR3 DNA reads TGCGCCAGCAGCTCTGGCAGACAAGAGACCCAGTACTTC. Protein sequence: CASSSGRQETQYF.

The table lists this clonotype with a few counts. The V gene is TRBV4-2, the J gene TRBJ1-2; D is unresolved. The CDR3 has 14 residues. Germline loops: CDR1 LGHNA, CDR2 YNFKEQ. Trimming stripped 0 bases from V and 2 bases from J, with 7 bases between. In nucleotides, the CDR3 is TGTGCCAGCAGCCAAGAGATAGTGAACTATGGCTACACCTTC. Translating it yields CASSQEIVNYGYTF.

The chain is built from TRBV29-1 and TRBJ2-2; 8 nucleotides line up with TRBD2. The CDR3 has 16 residues. V was clipped by 3 bases and J by 2 bases; unmatched bases: 8. CDR1 is SQVTM and CDR2 is ANQGSEA in the germline V gene. Here the CDR3 reads CSVELGGGKNTGELFF. The CDR3 DNA follows: TGCAGCGTTGAGTTAGGCGGGGGGAAAAACACCGGGGAGCTGTTTTTT.

This clonotype occurred many times. V gene TRBV4-1 combines with J gene TRBJ1-2; D gene ambiguous. The CDR3 contains 13 residues. The ends were cut back, 1 base at V and 4 bases at J, with 7 bases in the middle. Germline V gene sequence: CDR1 MGHRA, CDR2 YSYEKL. For the CDR3, the DNA is TGCGCCAGCAGCCAAGCCTACGCCTATGGCTACACCTTC. Protein sequence: CASSQAYAYGYTF.

The CDR3 here is CASRAGRLRGEQYF. CDR3 sequence (DNA): TGTGCCAGCAGGGCCGGGAGATTGCGTGGCGAGCAGTACTTC. The J gene is TRBJ2-7, the V gene TRBV12-3 or TRBV12-4; possibly TRBD2 for D (6 bases). CDR3 length equals 14 residues. V was pared by 6 bases and J by 6 bases, with 18 bases between.

The chain is built from TRBV12-3 or TRBV12-4 and TRBJ2-7; the D gene could be TRBD1 or TRBD2 (5 bases each). This CDR3 has 13 amino acids. V was cut by 5 bases and J by 6 bases, with 14 bases left in between. CDR3 in amino acids: CASSAGTAGEQYF. The CDR3 DNA sequence: TGTGCCAGCAGTGCCGGGACGGCGGGCGAGCAGTACTTC.

The chain combines TRBV18 with TRBJ1-2; no definite D call. The V end lost 6 bases, the J end lost 2 bases, and 13 bases lay between the germline ends. Germline V CDR1 and CDR2: KGHSH, LQKENI. This CDR3 is built from 14 residues. The CDR3 spells CASSPQRANYGYTF. The CDR3 bases are TGTGCCAGCTCGCCCCAGCGGGCCAACTATGGCTACACCTTC.

The table lists this clonotype with a few counts. The chain recombines TRBV20-1 with TRBJ1-1; D call uncertain. The CDR3 length is 13 residues. Trimming took off 3 bases at V and 8 bases at J, with 16 bases between the two ends. From germline, CDR1 is DFQATT and CDR2 SNEGSKA (reference sequence). The CDR3 DNA follows: TGCAGTGCTAGTCCTTCCGGCGGACCAGAAGCTTTCTTT. Its protein product is CSASPSGGPEAFF.

In DNA, the CDR3 is TGCGCCAGCAGCATCACCGAAGAGACCCAGTACTTC. As protein: CASSITEETQYF. The chain couples TRBV5-1 to TRBJ2-5; the D is unclear. Deletions cut 4 bases from V and 3 bases from J, with 7 bases between. Germline V CDR1 and CDR2: SGHRS, YFSETQ. The CDR3 length is 12 residues. Full variable domain (outside the CDR3, taken from reference TRBV5-1 and TRBJ2-5): KAGVTQTPRYLIKTRGQQVTLSCSPISGHRSVSWYQQTPGQGLQFLFEYFSETQRNKGNFPGRFSGRQFSNSRSEMNVSTLELGDSALYLCASSITEETQYFGPGTRLLVL.

At least ten counts were recorded for this clonotype. The CDR3 nucleotides read TGTGCCAGCAGCTTGGTGGGGGGGGCTGAAGCTTTCTTT. Amino acid sequence: CASSLVGGAEAFF. The V gene is TRBV7-2, the J gene TRBJ1-1, with D perhaps TRBD1 (5 bases). Germline assignment: CDR1 SGHTA and CDR2 FQGNSA. The V and J ends lost 3 bases and 6 bases respectively, with 11 bases between them. The CDR3 is 13 amino acids.

The V and J genes are TRBV28 and TRBJ1-4, with D maybe TRBD1 (5 bases). V was clipped by 5 bases and J by 5 bases, with 12 bases between them. The CDR3 length is 14 residues. Per germline, CDR1 MDHEN and CDR2 SYDVKM. The CDR3 region is CASSHRGGNEKLFF. The DNA for the CDR3 is TGTGCCAGCAGTCACCGGGGGGGGAATGAAAAACTGTTTTTT.

The chain carries TRBV11-2 and TRBJ2-5; D gene unclear. This CDR3 region has 14 residues. Germline lookup yields CDR1 SGHAT and CDR2 FQNNGV. The V end lost 3 bases, the J end lost 1 base, and 9 bases lay between the germline ends. CDR3 residues: CASSFGSAQETQYF. For the CDR3, the DNA is TGTGCCAGCAGCTTTGGTTCGGCCCAAGAGACCCAGTACTTC.

The V and J genes are TRBV7-3 and TRBJ1-2; 7 nucleotides match TRBD1. Trimming took 5 bases from V and 6 from J; bases not matched to a gene: 6. CDR1 and CDR2 (germline): SGHTA, FQGTGA. The CDR3 sequence is 13 residues long. CDR3: CASSPTTGDGYTF. In DNA, the CDR3 is TGTGCCAGCAGCCCTACTACAGGGGATGGCTACACCTTC. The whole variable domain, filled in from reference TRBV7-3 and TRBJ1-2, reads GAGVSQTPSNKVTEKGKYVELRCDPISGHTALYWYRQSLGQGPEFLIYFQGTGAADDSGLPNDRFFAVRPEGSVSTLKIQRTERGDSAVYLCASSPTTGDGYTFGSGTRLTVV.